One and the same sample provided the 17 T cell receptor beta chains below, sequenced in a study of cytomegalovirus exposure and HLA in healthy donors. The primer mix had 60 Vbeta and 13 Jbeta primers. Here immunoSEQ multiplex PCR was the method, and the copy in TCRdb shows in-frame clones only, minus some. Of over 70,000 clones listed, around 80% are singletons. Input material: PBMCs. These receptors were obtained from a man aged 18 to 30 in good health and CMV-seronegative.

To note about this clone: Other DNA variants within this sample encode the same CDR3. This sequence joins TRBV2 and TRBJ1-6; D is unresolved. Germline-derived CDR1 and CDR2 are SNHLY and FYNNEI. The germline V and J ends were trimmed by 1 base and 9 bases, with 13 bases remaining between them. The CDR3 spans 15 residues. CDR3: CASSEEGVGGSPLHF. In nucleotides, the CDR3 is TGTGCCAGCAGTGAAGAAGGAGTCGGCGGTTCACCCCTCCACTTT.

The CDR3 protein is CASSKGQPSRGTQYF. DNA for the CDR3: TGCGCCAGCAGCAAAGGACAGCCCTCCCGGGGGACCCAGTACTTC. This chain joins TRBV5-1 and TRBJ2-5; weak D call: TRBD1 (6 bases). Germline V gene data show CDR1 as SGHRS and CDR2 as YFSETQ. The V end was cut by 4 bases, the J end by 7 bases, with 20 bases between. The CDR3 runs 15 residues. Full variable domain (missing parts from reference TRBV5-1 and TRBJ2-5): KAGVTQTPRYLIKTRGQQVTLSCSPISGHRSVSWYQQTPGQGLQFLFEYFSETQRNKGNFPGRFSGRQFSNSRSEMNVSTLELGDSALYLCASSKGQPSRGTQYFGPGTRLLVL.

This chain uses TRBV19 with TRBJ1-1, with TRBD1 matching over 8 bases. V dropped 5 bases and J dropped 4; count of bases not matched to a gene: 18. The CDR3 runs 18 residues. Per germline, CDR1 LNHDA and CDR2 SQIVND (reference sequence). Written as DNA, the CDR3 is TGTGCCAGTAGTCCGCTGGGACAGGAAAAAGGGGGCGGCACTGAAGCTTTCTTT. Amino acid sequence: CASSPLGQEKGGGTEAFF.

V is TRBV15 and J is TRBJ2-1, with 8 bases aligning to TRBD2. Trimming removed 0 bases from V and 4 bases from J; junction bases left unmatched: 5. Germline V gene lookup returns CDR1 LNHNV and CDR2 YYDKDF (reference sequence). The CDR3 loop spans 16 amino acids. In DNA, the CDR3 is TGTGCCACCAGCAGAGATCAGGCTAGCGGGTACAATGAGCAGTTCTTC. Amino acids: CATSRDQASGYNEQFF.

This sequence joins TRBV27 and TRBJ1-5, with TRBD1 matching over 7 bases. The V segment lost 5 bases and the J segment 4 bases; nucleotides outside the gene matches: 14. The CDR3 length is 17 residues. Germline V gene lookup returns CDR1 MNHEY and CDR2 SMNVEV (reference sequence). CDR3 nucleotides: TGTGCCAGCAGTCCGTCCCAACAGGGGAGAGGGAATCAGCCCCAGCATTTT. Encoded protein: CASSPSQQGRGNQPQHF.

The chain employs TRBV9 and TRBJ1-1; TRBD1 matches at 7 bases. Germline V gene data show CDR1 as SGDLS and CDR2 as YYNGEE. The CDR3 extends over 13 amino acids. With V trimmed by 3 bases and J by 7 bases, 6 bases remained unmatched. The CDR3 region is CASSADRASEAFF. In nucleotides, the CDR3 is TGTGCCAGCAGCGCCGACAGGGCTAGTGAAGCTTTCTTT.

The V gene is TRBV11-2, the J gene TRBJ2-4, with 14 bases aligning to TRBD2. The CDR3 runs 18 residues. V lost 3 bases, J lost 0 bases, and 4 bases stayed unmatched. Germline-derived CDR1 and CDR2 are SGHAT and FQNNGV. CDR3 coding DNA: TGTGCCAGCAGCTTCGAGACTAGCGGGGGGGTAGCCAAAAACATTCAGTACTTC. This sequence encodes CASSFETSGGVAKNIQYF.

The chain links TRBV18 to TRBJ2-3; no reliable D call. The V end was cut by 6 bases, the J end by 2 bases, with 15 bases between. This CDR3 has 15 residues. The germline gives CDR1 KGHSH, CDR2 LQKENI. Here the CDR3 DNA reads TGTGCCAGCTCTCACGGGTCCTTATCCACAGATACGCAGTATTTT. The encoded protein is CASSHGSLSTDTQYF.

The chain recombines TRBV12-5 with TRBJ1-2; weak D call: TRBD1 (5 bases). CDR1 is LGHNT, CDR2 FRNRAP, per germline. The germline V and J ends were trimmed by 4 bases and 6 bases, with 12 bases remaining between them. The CDR3 totals 13 residues. CDR3 in amino acids: CASGSQSGDGYTF. The CDR3 bases are TGTGCTAGTGGTTCCCAATCGGGGGATGGCTACACCTTC.

This chain joins TRBV6-5 and TRBJ2-1; 10 nucleotides match TRBD1. The CDR3 has 16 residues. V trimming: 0 bases; J trimming: 7 bases; junction bases outside the gene matches: 6. Germline CDR1 reads MNHEY; CDR2 reads SVGAGI. CDR3 DNA sequence: TGTGCCAGCAGTTACTCCCGGGACAGGGGTCGAAATGAGCAGTTCTTC. Translated, it gives CASSYSRDRGRNEQFF.

The rearrangement joins TRBV2 to TRBJ2-7, with D unresolved. CDR3 size: 14 residues. Germline CDR1 SNHLY, CDR2 FYNNEI. The germline V and J ends were trimmed by 3 bases and 2 bases, with 11 bases remaining between them. The CDR3, as DNA: TGTGCCAGCAGTGAGAGAGGCGCCGCCTACGAGCAGTACTTC. Amino acids: CASSERGAAYEQYF. The full variable domain, with the rest looked up from reference TRBV2 and TRBJ2-7, is EPEVTQTPSHQVTQMGQEVILRCVPISNHLYFYWYRQILGQKVEFLVSFYNNEISEKSEIFDDQFSVERPDGSNFTLKIRSTKLEDSAMYFCASSERGAAYEQYFGPGTRLTVT.

The V and J genes are TRBV4-2 and TRBJ2-1; 7 positions agree with TRBD1. The junction had 4 bases not matched to a gene; V was cut back by 6 bases and J by 5 bases. The CDR3 runs 13 residues. Germline V lookup: CDR1 LGHNA, CDR2 YNFKEQ. The CDR3 region has the DNA TGTGCCAGCAGTACGGACAGGCACAATGAGCAGTTCTTC. Its protein is CASSTDRHNEQFF.

The chain joins TRBV4-2 to TRBJ2-2; possible D gene TRBD2, 7 bases. V lost 2 bases and J lost 1, with 11 bases in between. This CDR3 spans 16 amino acids. The germline gives CDR1 LGHNA, CDR2 YNFKEQ. The CDR3 sequence: CASSQNGGRNTGELFF. The CDR3 DNA reads TGTGCCAGCAGCCAAAACGGGGGGCGGAACACCGGGGAGCTGTTTTTT.

This clone was seen once. The chain carries TRBV19 and TRBJ1-1; possible D gene TRBD1, 5 bases. CDR1 and CDR2 (germline): LNHDA, SQIVND (reference sequence). V shed 4 bases and J shed 7 bases, with 10 bases lying between them. The CDR3 runs to 12 residues. The CDR3: CASSNRGNEAFF. The DNA for the CDR3 is TGTGCCAGTAGTAATAGGGGCAATGAAGCTTTCTTT.

The chain has TRBV6-6 and TRBJ2-2, with TRBD1 as a possible D gene (5 bases). Germline CDR1 and CDR2: MNHNY and SVGAGI (reference sequence). The CDR3 totals 16 residues. Trimming stripped 6 bases from V and 0 bases from J, with 14 bases between. The CDR3 sequence is CASSVRQLANTGELFF. In nucleotides, the CDR3 is TGTGCCAGCAGCGTTAGACAGCTCGCGAACACCGGGGAGCTGTTTTTT.

This chain connects TRBV6-1 to TRBJ2-4, with a weak D call TRBD2 (5 bases). V was clipped by 7 bases and J by 3 bases, with 16 bases between them. CDR1 and CDR2 from the germline V gene are MNHNS and SASEGT. The CDR3 runs to 15 residues. The CDR3 DNA reads TGTGCCAGCAATTCCAGGCGGGCGGACAAAAACATTCAGTACTTC. Translating it yields CASNSRRADKNIQYF.

This clone has only a few counts. The gene calls are TRBV6-5 and TRBJ2-5, with D perhaps TRBD2 (5 bases). Germline loops: CDR1 MNHEY, CDR2 SVGAGI. V gave up 3 bases and J gave up 5 bases, with 10 bases separating them. The CDR3 consists of 13 residues. Here the CDR3 DNA reads TGTGCCAGCAGTTATCCGGGGATGGAGACCCAGTACTTC. It specifies CASSYPGMETQYF.